This T cell receptor beta chain is from a study of shared clonotypes between healthy human individuals. Germline V lookup: CDR1 SGDLS, CDR2 YYNGEE. Unmatched junction bases numbered 3, after V lost 0 bases and J lost 4 bases. The CDR3 consists of 17 residues. Turning to this clone: Other DNA sequences within the sample encode an identical CDR3.

Measured with immunoSEQ multiplex PCR; TCRdb has only the in-frame clones, and not every one. The data show over 400,000 clones, approximately 78% seen once. Material: PBMCs. The rearrangement joins TRBV9 to TRBJ2-5; 16 bases align to TRBD2. The sequence was collected from a middle-aged woman in good health. Some clones in this sample may be carry-over from other donors' samples. CDR3 residues: CASSVEGLAGGGETQYF. CDR3 DNA sequence: TGTGCCAGCAGCGTAGAGGGACTAGCGGGAGGGGGAGAGACCCAGTACTTC.